Shown below are 13 T cell receptor beta chains from a single sample sequenced in a study of neurological immune-mediated disorders. TCRdb processed the 5' RACE reads anew with MiXCR; each CDR3 protein has one entry. The sample shows under 85,000 distinct CDR3 sequences, approximately 10% of them seen only once. Source material: PBMCs. The receptors stem from a middle-aged man in good health.

This clonotype was detected ten times or more. CDR3 in DNA: TGTGCCATCAGGGGGACTAGCGGCACAGATACGCAGTATTTT. Protein product: CAIRGTSGTDTQYF. This rearrangement joins TRBV10-3 to TRBJ2-3, with 10 bases lining up with TRBD2. V lost 6 bases, J lost 1 base, and 1 base stayed unmatched. CDR3 length: 14 amino acids. Germline V CDR1 and CDR2: ENHRY, SYGVKD.

At least ten counts were recorded for this clonotype. The chain employs TRBV9 and TRBJ1-6; 8 bases fit TRBD1. Trimming at V came to 3 bases and at J to 7 bases, leaving 6 bases not matched to a gene. CDR1 and CDR2 (germline): SGDLS, YYNGEE. The length of the CDR3 is 15 residues. For the CDR3, the DNA is TGTGCCAGCAGCGCCTTGGGACAGGAAAATTCACCCCTCCACTTT. Translation: CASSALGQENSPLHF.

With regard to this clonotype: Possible read error: a much larger clone is one base away. The rearrangement uses TRBV14 and TRBJ2-2; D not certain. The CDR3 loop spans 14 amino acids. Germline loops: CDR1 SGHDN, CDR2 FVKESK. The CDR3 region has the DNA TGTGCCAGCAGCCAACTGGGGAACACCAGGGAGCTGTTTTTT. This codes for CASSQLGNTRELFF.

The chain combines TRBV7-9 with TRBJ2-2; TRBD1 matches at 7 bases. Unmatched junction bases numbered 6, after V lost 5 bases and J lost 3 bases. The CDR3 loop spans 15 amino acids. Germline CDR1 reads SEHNR; CDR2 reads FQNEAQ (reference sequence). Here the CDR3 reads CASSQGGGDTGELFF. CDR3 bases: TGTGCCAGCAGCCAAGGGGGCGGCGACACCGGGGAGCTGTTTTTT.

There are many counts of this clonotype. This chain joins TRBV28 and TRBJ1-1; D possibly corresponds to TRBD1 (5 bases). Germline V lookup: CDR1 MDHEN, CDR2 SYDVKM. V was pared by 1 base and J by 3 bases, with 12 bases between. CDR3 length equals 15 residues. CDR3 nucleotide sequence: TGTGCCAGCAGTTTATTCAGCACCAGGGACACTGAAGCTTTCTTT. Amino acids: CASSLFSTRDTEAFF.

Ten or more counts support this clonotype. V and J are TRBV9 and TRBJ1-5; tentative D call: TRBD1 (6 bases). The CDR3 runs to 14 residues. V was pared by 4 bases and J by 7 bases, with 15 bases between. Per germline, CDR1 SGDLS and CDR2 YYNGEE. The CDR3 nucleotides read TGTGCCAGCAGCCAGGGGCAGGGGAGCCAGCCCCAGCATTTT. Protein sequence: CASSQGQGSQPQHF.

In its sample, this clonotype was seen many times. The chain carries TRBV10-3 and TRBJ2-7; D gene unclear. V lost 4 bases and J 1 base, leaving 8 bases between the germline ends. CDR1 is ENHRY and CDR2 is SYGVKD in the germline V gene. The CDR3 runs 13 residues. DNA for the CDR3: TGTGCCATCAGTGGTCCAGTTTCCTACGAGCAGTACTTC. Amino acids: CAISGPVSYEQYF.

This clonotype was seen many times. J is TRBJ2-5 and V is TRBV6-5; 7 bases align to TRBD1. V was pared by 5 bases and J by 3 bases, with 9 bases of the junction left unmatched. The CDR3 spans 15 residues. Germline-derived CDR1 and CDR2 are MNHEY and SVGAGI. The CDR3 DNA follows: TGTGCCAGCAGTAAGGACAGGTTAGGAGAAGAGACCCAGTACTTC. It codes for CASSKDRLGEETQYF.

This clonotype was detected ten times or more. This chain connects TRBV12-3 or TRBV12-4 to TRBJ2-1; TRBD1 agrees at 10 bases. Losses at the gene ends were 6 bases for V and 3 bases for J; bases not matched to a gene: 5. The length of the CDR3 is 15 residues. CDR3 nucleotides: TGTGCCAGCAGCTTTGACAGGGGGCTCTACAATGAGCAGTTCTTC. Amino acids: CASSFDRGLYNEQFF.

V usage is TRBV9 and J usage is TRBJ2-1, with D hard to call. V was pared by 3 bases and J by 8 bases, with 9 bases between. The CDR3 runs 12 residues. Germline assignment: CDR1 SGDLS and CDR2 YYNGEE. The CDR3 reads CASSARLDEQFF. CDR3 nucleotide sequence: TGTGCCAGCAGCGCTAGGTTGGATGAGCAGTTCTTC. The full variable domain, completed using reference TRBV9 and TRBJ2-1, is DSGVTQTPKHLITATGQRVTLRCSPRSGDLSVYWYQQSLDQGLQFLIQYYNGEERAKGNILERFSAQQFPDLHSELNLSSLELGDSALYFCASSARLDEQFFGPGTRLTVL.

This clonotype occurred many times. The gene calls are TRBV7-2 and TRBJ1-1; the D gene is possibly TRBD1 (5 bases). Germline values: CDR1 SGHTA, CDR2 FQGNSA. The CDR3 is made up of 12 amino acids. V was pared by 0 bases and J by 11 bases, with 10 bases between. As DNA, the CDR3 is TGTGCCAGCAGCTTAGCTGGGGAGGGGGCTTTCTTT. This sequence encodes CASSLAGEGAFF.

This clonotype was seen repeatedly, ten times or more. The gene calls are TRBV28 and TRBJ2-5; TRBD1 aligns across 7 bases. The germline gives CDR1 MDHEN, CDR2 SYDVKM. The CDR3 is made up of 16 amino acids. The V gene end was trimmed by 3 bases and the J gene end by 7 bases; junction bases not matched to a gene: 14. The CDR3 sequence: CASSLRTGHSGGTQYF. The CDR3 bases are TGTGCCAGCAGTTTGAGGACAGGCCACTCCGGAGGGACCCAGTACTTC. Using reference TRBV28 and TRBJ2-5 for the parts outside the CDR3, the full variable domain is DVKVTQSSRYLVKRTGEKVFLECVQDMDHENMFWYRQDPGLGLRLIYFSYDVKMKEKGDIPEGYSVSREKKERFSLILESASTNQTSMYLCASSLRTGHSGGTQYFGPGTRLLVL.

This clonotype was counted at least ten times. V and J are TRBV5-1 and TRBJ2-6, with D tentatively TRBD1 or TRBD2 (5 bases each). This CDR3 has 16 residues. V lost 3 bases to trimming and J lost 0 bases, with 10 bases between them. The germline V gene has CDR1 SGHRS and CDR2 YFSETQ. The CDR3 loop is CASSWGRTSGANVLTF. The CDR3 region has the DNA TGCGCCAGCAGCTGGGGACGGACCTCTGGGGCCAACGTCCTGACTTTC.